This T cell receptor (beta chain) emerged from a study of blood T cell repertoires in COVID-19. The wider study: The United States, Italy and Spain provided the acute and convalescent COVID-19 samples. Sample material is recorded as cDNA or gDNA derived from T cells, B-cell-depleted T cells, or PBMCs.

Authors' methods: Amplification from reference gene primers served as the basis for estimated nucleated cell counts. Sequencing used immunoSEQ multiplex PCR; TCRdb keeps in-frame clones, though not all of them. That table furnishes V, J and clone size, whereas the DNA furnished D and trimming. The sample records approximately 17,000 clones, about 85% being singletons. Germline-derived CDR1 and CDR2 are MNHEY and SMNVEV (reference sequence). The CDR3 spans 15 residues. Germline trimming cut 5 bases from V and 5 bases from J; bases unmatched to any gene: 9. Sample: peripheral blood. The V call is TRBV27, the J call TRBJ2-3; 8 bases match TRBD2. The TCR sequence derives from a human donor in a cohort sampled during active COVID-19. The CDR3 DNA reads TGTGCCAGCAGTCCGGGTCCAACTAGCGGAGATACGCAGTATTTT. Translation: CASSPGPTSGDTQYF.